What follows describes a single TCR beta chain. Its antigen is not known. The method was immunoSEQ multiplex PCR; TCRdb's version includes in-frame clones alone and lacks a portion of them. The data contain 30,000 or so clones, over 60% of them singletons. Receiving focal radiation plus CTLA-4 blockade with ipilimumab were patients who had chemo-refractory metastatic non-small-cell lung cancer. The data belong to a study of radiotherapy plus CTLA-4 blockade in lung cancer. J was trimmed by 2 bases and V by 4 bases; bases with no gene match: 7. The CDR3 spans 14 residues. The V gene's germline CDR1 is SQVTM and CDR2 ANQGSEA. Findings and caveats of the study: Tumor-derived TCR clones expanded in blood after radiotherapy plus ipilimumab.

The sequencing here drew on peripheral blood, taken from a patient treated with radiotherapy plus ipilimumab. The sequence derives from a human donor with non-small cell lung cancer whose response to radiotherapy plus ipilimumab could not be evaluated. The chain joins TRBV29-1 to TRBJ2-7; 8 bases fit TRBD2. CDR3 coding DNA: TGCAGCGTTGCCTGGCTAGCGGGCACCTACGAGCAGTACTTC. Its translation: CSVAWLAGTYEQYF.